This T cell receptor (beta chain) derives from a study of T cell responses to AZD1222 COVID-19 vaccine. Study observations and caveats: After the peak T cell response, and only then, were repertoires sampled. Spike-spanning, vaccine-associated CD4 TCRs were dominant at 160-218 and 743-854.

Using immunoSEQ multiplex PCR, the repertoire was profiled, and TCRdb retains in-frame clones only, with some absent. The sample yields about 15,000 clones, 88% seen once. Points on this clone: The target antigen is unknown.

Second-dose intervals of approximately 4 or approximately 12 weeks were pooled. Trimming shortened V by 3 bases and J by 5 bases, and 16 bases separated the two germline ends. This CDR3 has 16 residues. In germline, CDR1 is SGHNT, CDR2 YENEEA. This sequence joins TRBV11-3 and TRBJ2-2; D is undetermined. The receptor was isolated from an adult who received the AZD1222 COVID-19 vaccine. This sample comprised peripheral blood, obtained 28 days after the second AZD1222 dose. The CDR3 protein is CASSFSSKGKTGELFF. The CDR3 DNA reads as TGTGCCAGCAGCTTCTCATCGAAGGGAAAGACCGGGGAGCTGTTTTTT.